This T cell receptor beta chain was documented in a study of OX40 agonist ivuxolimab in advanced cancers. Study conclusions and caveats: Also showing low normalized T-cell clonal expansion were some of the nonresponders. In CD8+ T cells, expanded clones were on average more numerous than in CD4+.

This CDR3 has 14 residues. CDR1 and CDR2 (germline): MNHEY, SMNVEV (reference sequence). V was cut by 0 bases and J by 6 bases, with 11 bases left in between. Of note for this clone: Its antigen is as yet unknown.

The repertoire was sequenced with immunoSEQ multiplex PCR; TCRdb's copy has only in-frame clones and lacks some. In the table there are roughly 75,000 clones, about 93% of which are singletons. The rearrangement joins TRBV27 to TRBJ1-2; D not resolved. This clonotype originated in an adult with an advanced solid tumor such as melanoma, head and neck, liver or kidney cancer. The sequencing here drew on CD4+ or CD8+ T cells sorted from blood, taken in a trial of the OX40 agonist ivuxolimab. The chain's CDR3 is CASSLSSPRHGYTF. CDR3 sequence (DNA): TGTGCCAGCAGTTTATCATCCCCTCGCCATGGCTACACCTTC.